This T cell receptor (beta chain) was captured by sequencing in a study of blood T cell repertoires in COVID-19. The overall study: Sites across the United States, Italy and Spain contributed samples from acute and convalescent COVID-19. Sources were T cells, B-cell-depleted T cells, or PBMCs; the material itself was cDNA or gDNA.

This CDR3 contains 14 residues. Looked up from germline, CDR1 is SQVTM and CDR2 is ANQGSEA. V was clipped by 6 bases and J by 5 bases; unmatched bases: 9. Original methodology: For nucleated cells, counts were estimated from reference gene primer amplification. The data were produced by immunoSEQ multiplex PCR, yet TCRdb's version contains in-frame clones alone and is incomplete. The DNA was the basis for D and trimming; V, J and clone size are from that table. The top ten clones hold 25% to 30% of a sample with 35,000 to 40,000 clones, more than 65% of them seen once. This chain joins TRBV29-1 and TRBJ2-5, with 10 bases aligning to TRBD1. Material: peripheral blood. This clonotype was obtained from a man of 80 years or more with active or convalescent COVID-19. The chain's CDR3 is CSVETGGPMETQYF. The CDR3 DNA sequence: TGCAGCGTGGAGACAGGGGGCCCGATGGAGACCCAGTACTTC.